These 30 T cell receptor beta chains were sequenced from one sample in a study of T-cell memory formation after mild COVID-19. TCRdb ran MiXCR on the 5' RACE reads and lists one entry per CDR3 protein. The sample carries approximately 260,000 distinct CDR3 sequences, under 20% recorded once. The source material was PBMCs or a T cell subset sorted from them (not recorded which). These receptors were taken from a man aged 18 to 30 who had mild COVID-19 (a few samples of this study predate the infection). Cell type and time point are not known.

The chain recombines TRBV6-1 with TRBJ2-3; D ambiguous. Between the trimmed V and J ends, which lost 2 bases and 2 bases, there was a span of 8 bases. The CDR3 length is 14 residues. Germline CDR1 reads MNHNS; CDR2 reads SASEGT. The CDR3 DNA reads TGTGCCAGCAGTGAACGAGGAGCCACAGATACGCAGTATTTT. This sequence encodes CASSERGATDTQYF.

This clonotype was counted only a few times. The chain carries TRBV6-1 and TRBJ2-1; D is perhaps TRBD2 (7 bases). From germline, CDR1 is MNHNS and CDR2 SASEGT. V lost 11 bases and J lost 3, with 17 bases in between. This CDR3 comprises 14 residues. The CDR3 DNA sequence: TGTGCCGGGGGGGGCAGGGCAAACTACAATGAGCAGTTCTTC. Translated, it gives CAGGGRANYNEQFF.

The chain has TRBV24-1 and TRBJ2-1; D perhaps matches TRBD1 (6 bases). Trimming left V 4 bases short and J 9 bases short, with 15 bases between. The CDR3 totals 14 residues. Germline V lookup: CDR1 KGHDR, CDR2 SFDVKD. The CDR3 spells CATSDHRVLSEQFF. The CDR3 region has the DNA TGTGCCACCAGTGACCACAGGGTTCTAAGTGAGCAGTTCTTC.

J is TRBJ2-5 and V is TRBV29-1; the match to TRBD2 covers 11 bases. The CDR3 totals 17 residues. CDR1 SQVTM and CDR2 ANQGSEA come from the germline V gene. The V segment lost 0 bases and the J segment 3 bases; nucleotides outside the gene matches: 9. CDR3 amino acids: CSVEDPVTSGEEETQYF. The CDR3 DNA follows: TGCAGCGTTGAAGATCCGGTGACTAGCGGGGAGGAAGAGACCCAGTACTTC. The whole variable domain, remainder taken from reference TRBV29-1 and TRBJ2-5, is SAVISQKPSRDICQRGTSLTIQCQVDSQVTMMFWYRQQPGQSLTLIATANQGSEATYESGFVIDKFPISRPNLTFSTLTVSNMSPEDSSIYLCSVEDPVTSGEEETQYFGPGTRLLVL.

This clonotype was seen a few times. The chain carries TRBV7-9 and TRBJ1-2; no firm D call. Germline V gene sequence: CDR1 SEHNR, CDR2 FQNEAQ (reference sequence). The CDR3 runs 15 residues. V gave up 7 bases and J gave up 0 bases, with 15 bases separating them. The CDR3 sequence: CASTRPPSPNYGYTF. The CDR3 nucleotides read TGTGCCAGCACGCGGCCTCCTTCACCTAACTATGGCTACACCTTC. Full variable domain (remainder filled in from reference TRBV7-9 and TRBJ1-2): DTGVSQNPRHKITKRGQNVTFRCDPISEHNRLYWYRQTLGQGPEFLTYFQNEAQLEKSRLLSDRFSAERPKGSFSTLEIQRTEQGDSAMYLCASTRPPSPNYGYTFGSGTRLTVV.

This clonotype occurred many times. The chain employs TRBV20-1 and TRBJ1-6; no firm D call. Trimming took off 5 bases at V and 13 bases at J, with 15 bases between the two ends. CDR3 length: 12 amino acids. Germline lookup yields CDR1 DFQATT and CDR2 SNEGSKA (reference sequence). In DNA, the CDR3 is TGCAGTGCTGGGCCTCGTCTCCATCCCCTCCACTTT. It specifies CSAGPRLHPLHF.

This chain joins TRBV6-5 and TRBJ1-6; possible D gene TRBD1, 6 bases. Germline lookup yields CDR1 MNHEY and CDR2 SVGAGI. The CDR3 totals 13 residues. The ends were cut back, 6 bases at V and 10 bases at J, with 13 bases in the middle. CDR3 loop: CASSTSGASPLHF. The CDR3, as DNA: TGTGCCAGCAGCACTTCAGGGGCATCACCCCTCCACTTT.

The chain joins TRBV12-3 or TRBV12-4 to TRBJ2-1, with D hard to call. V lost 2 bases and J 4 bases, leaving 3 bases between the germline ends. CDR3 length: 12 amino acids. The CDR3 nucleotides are TGTGCCAGCAGTTTAAAGTACAATGAGCAGTTCTTC. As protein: CASSLKYNEQFF.

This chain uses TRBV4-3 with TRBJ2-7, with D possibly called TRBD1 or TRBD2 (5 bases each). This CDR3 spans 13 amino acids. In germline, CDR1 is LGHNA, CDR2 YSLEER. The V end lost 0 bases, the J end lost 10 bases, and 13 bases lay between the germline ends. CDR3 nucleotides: TGCGCCAGCAGCCAAGACTCTGAGGGGCCTCAGTACTTC. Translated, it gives CASSQDSEGPQYF.

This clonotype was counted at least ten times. CDR3 in amino acids: CASSSPGQGYNEQFF. Written as DNA, the CDR3 is TGTGCCAGCAGCTCACCGGGACAGGGGTACAATGAGCAGTTCTTC. V is TRBV7-3 and J is TRBJ2-1; 10 bases map to TRBD1. The CDR3 covers 15 residues. V lost 4 bases to trimming and J lost 4 bases; unmatched junction nucleotides: 4. CDR1 is SGHTA and CDR2 is FQGTGA in the germline V gene. Full variable domain (rest looked up from reference TRBV7-3 and TRBJ2-1): GAGVSQTPSNKVTEKGKYVELRCDPISGHTALYWYRQSLGQGPEFLIYFQGTGAADDSGLPNDRFFAVRPEGSVSTLKIQRTERGDSAVYLCASSSPGQGYNEQFFGPGTRLTVL.

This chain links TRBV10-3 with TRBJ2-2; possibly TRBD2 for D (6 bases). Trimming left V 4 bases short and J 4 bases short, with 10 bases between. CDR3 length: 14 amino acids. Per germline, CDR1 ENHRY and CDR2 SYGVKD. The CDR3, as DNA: TGTGCCATCAGTGGGAGCGGGTCCACCGGGGAGCTGTTTTTT. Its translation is CAISGSGSTGELFF.

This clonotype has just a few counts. CDR3 nucleotides: TGCAGTGCTAGTTCTGGTGTTAGCAATCAGCCCCAGCATTTT. Translation gives CSASSGVSNQPQHF. The chain is built from TRBV20-1 and TRBJ1-5; D not resolved. V shed 3 bases and J shed 0 bases, with 9 bases lying between them. CDR3 length equals 14 residues. Germline assignment: CDR1 DFQATT and CDR2 SNEGSKA (reference sequence).

The CDR3 spells CASSLGITGANVLTF. The CDR3 coding sequence is TGTGCCAGCAGCTTGGGAATTACTGGGGCCAACGTCCTGACTTTC. The chain uses TRBV7-2 and TRBJ2-6; no reliable D call. The germline CDR1 and CDR2 sequences are SGHTA and FQGNSA. The V and J ends lost 3 bases and 2 bases respectively, with 8 bases between them. The CDR3 covers 15 residues.

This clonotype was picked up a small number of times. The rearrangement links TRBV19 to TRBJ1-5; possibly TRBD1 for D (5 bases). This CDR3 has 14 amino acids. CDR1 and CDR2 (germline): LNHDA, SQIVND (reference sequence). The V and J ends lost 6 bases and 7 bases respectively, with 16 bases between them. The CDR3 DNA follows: TGTGCCAGTAGCCCTTCGGGGGGGAGGCAGCCCCAGCATTTT. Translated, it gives CASSPSGGRQPQHF.

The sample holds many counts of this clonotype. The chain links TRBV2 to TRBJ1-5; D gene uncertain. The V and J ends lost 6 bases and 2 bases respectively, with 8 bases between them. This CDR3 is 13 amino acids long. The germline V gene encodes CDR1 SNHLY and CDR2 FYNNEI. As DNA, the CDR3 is TGTGCCAGCAGGGTAGAGGGCAATCAGCCCCAGCATTTT. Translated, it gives CASRVEGNQPQHF.

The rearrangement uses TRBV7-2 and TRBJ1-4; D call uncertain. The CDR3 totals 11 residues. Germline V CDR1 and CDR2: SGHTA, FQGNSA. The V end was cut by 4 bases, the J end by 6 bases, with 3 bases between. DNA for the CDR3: TGTGCCAGCAGCTCCTATGAAAAACTGTTTTTT. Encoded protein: CASSSYEKLFF.

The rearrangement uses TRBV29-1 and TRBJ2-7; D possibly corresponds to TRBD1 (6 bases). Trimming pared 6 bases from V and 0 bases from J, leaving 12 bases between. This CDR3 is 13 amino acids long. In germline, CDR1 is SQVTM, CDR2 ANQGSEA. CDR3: CSVGTRGSYEQYF. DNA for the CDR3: TGCAGCGTCGGGACACGTGGCTCCTACGAGCAGTACTTC.

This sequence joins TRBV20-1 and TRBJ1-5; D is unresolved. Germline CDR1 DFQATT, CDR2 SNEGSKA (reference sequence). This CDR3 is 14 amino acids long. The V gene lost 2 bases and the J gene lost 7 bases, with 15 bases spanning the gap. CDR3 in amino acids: CSARSRVEGQPQHF. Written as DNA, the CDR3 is TGCAGTGCTAGATCTCGGGTGGAGGGACAGCCCCAGCATTTT.

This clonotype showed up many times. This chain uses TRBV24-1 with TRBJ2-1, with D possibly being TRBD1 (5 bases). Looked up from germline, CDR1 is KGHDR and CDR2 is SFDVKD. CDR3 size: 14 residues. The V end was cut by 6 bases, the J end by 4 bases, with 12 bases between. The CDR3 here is CATSLTGGYNEQFF. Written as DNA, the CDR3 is TGTGCCACCAGTCTAACAGGCGGATACAATGAGCAGTTCTTC.

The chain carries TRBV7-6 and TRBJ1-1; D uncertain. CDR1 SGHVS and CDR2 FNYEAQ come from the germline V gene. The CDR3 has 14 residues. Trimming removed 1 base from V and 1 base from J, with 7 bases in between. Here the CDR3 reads CASSLVPQNTEAFF. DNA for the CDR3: TGTGCCAGCAGCTTAGTCCCGCAGAACACTGAAGCTTTCTTT.

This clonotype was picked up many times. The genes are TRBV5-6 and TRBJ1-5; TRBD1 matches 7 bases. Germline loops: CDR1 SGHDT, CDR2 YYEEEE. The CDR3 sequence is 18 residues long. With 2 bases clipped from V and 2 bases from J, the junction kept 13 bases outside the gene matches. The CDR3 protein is CASSLRGEMTGRNQPQHF. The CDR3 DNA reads TGTGCCAGCAGCTTACGGGGTGAGATGACAGGGCGCAATCAGCCCCAGCATTTT.

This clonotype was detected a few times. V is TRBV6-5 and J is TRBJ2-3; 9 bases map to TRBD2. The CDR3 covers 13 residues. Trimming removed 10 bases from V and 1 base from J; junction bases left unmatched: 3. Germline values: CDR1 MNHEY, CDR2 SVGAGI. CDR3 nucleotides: TGTGCCACCTTAGCGGGGGGCACAGATACGCAGTATTTT. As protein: CATLAGGTDTQYF.

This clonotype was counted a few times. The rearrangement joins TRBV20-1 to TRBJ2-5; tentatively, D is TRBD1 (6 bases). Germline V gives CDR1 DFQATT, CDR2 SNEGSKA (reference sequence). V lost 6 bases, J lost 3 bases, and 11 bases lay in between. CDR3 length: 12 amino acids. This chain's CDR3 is CSARQGKETQYF. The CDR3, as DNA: TGCAGTGCCAGGCAGGGGAAAGAGACCCAGTACTTC.

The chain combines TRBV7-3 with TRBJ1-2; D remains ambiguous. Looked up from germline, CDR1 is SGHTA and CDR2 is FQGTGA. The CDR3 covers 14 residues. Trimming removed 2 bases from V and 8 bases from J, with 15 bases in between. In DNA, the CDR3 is TGTGCCAGCAGCTTAGGGCCGCCGGCCCAGGGCTACACCTTC. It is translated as CASSLGPPAQGYTF.

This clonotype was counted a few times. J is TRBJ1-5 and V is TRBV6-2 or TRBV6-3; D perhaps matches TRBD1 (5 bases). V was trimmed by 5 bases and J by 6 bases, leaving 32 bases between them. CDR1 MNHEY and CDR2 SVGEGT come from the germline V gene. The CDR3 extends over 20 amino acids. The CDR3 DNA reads TGTGCCAGCAGTCCCTGGAGTGTGAGAGGAGGACTGCCGGGGGTTCAGCCCCAGCATTTT. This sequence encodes CASSPWSVRGGLPGVQPQHF.

CDR3 sequence (DNA): TGTGCCAGCAGTTACTCAATGACCAGGGGGTTTAACTATGGCTACACCTTC. Translating gives CASSYSMTRGFNYGYTF. V usage is TRBV6-5 and J usage is TRBJ1-2; 7 bases agree with TRBD1. The trim removed 0 bases at V and 1 base at J, leaving 8 bases unmatched. The CDR3 runs to 17 residues. CDR1 is MNHEY and CDR2 is SVGAGI in the germline V gene.

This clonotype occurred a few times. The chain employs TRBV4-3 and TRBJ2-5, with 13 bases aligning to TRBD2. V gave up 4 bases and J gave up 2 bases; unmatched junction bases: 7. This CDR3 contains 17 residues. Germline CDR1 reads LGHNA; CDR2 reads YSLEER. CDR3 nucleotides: TGCGCCAGCAGCCCCGGTCCGACTAGCGGGGGGCAAGAGACCCAGTACTTC. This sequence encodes CASSPGPTSGGQETQYF.

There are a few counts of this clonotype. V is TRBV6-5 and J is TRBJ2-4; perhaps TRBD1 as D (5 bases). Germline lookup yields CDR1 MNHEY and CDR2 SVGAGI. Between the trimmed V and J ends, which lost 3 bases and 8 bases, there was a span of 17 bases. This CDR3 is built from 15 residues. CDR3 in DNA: TGTGCCAGCAGTTATTCGAAGGGGATGGGCGACATTCAGTACTTC. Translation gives CASSYSKGMGDIQYF.

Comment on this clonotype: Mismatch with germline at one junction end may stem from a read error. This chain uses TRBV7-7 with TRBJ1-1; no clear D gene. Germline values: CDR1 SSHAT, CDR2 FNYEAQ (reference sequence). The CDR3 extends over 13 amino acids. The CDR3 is CASSETPNTEAFF. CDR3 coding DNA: TGTGCTAGCAGCGAGACACCGAACACTGAAGCTTTCTTT.

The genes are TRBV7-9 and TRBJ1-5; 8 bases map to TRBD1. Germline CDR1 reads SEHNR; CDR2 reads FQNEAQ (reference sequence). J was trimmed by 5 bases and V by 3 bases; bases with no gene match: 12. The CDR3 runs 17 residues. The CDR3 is CASSFLGQVGPDQPQHF. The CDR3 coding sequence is TGTGCCAGCAGCTTCTTGGGACAGGTGGGCCCCGATCAGCCCCAGCATTTT.